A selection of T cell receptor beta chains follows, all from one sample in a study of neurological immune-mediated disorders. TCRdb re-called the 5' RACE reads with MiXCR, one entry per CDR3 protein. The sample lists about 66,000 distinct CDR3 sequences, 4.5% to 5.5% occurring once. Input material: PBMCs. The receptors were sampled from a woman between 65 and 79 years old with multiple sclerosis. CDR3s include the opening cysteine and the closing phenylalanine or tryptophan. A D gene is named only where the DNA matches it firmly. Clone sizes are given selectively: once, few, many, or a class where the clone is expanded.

cdr3_aa: CASSSVSTGELFF
cdr3_nt: TGTGCCAGCAGCTCCGTCAGTACCGGGGAGCTGTTTTTT
j_call: TRBJ2-2
clone_size: many
d_call: .
v_call: TRBV7-2

cdr3_aa: CASSPTGWSPLHF
cdr3_nt: TGTGCCAGCAGCCCTACAGGGTGGTCACCCCTCCACTTT
j_call: TRBJ1-6
clone_size: few
d_call: .
v_call: TRBV14

cdr3_aa: CASSVAAGVAPETQYF
cdr3_nt: TGTGCCAGCAGCGTAGCAGCGGGAGTTGCACCAGAGACCCAGTACTTC
j_call: TRBJ2-5
clone_size: many
d_call: TRBD2
v_call: TRBV9

cdr3_aa: CASSLVSGRFDTEAFF
cdr3_nt: TGTGCCAGCAGCCTCGTTTCAGGGCGTTTTGACACTGAAGCTTTCTTT
j_call: TRBJ1-1
clone_size: many
d_call: .
v_call: TRBV6-5

cdr3_aa: CASSLGLAGFRETQYF
cdr3_nt: TGTGCCAGCAGCTTAGGGCTAGCGGGGTTCCGAGAGACCCAGTACTTC
j_call: TRBJ2-5
clone_size: many
d_call: TRBD2
v_call: TRBV7-2

cdr3_aa: CASNSGAGGANVLTF
cdr3_nt: TGTGCCAGCAATAGCGGGGCGGGTGGGGCCAACGTCCTGACTTTC
j_call: TRBJ2-6
clone_size: many
d_call: TRBD2
v_call: TRBV6-5

cdr3_aa: CAIIDPGGANVLTF
cdr3_nt: TGTGCCATCATTGACCCTGGGGGGGCCAACGTCCTGACTTTC
j_call: TRBJ2-6
clone_size: .
d_call: .
v_call: TRBV10-3

cdr3_aa: CSARVAGVETQYF
cdr3_nt: TGCAGTGCTAGAGTAGCGGGAGTAGAGACCCAGTACTTC
j_call: TRBJ2-5
clone_size: .
d_call: TRBD2
v_call: TRBV20-1

cdr3_aa: CASSNRQGGSYNEQFF
cdr3_nt: TGTGCCAGCAGCAACCGACAGGGGGGGTCCTACAATGAGCAGTTCTTC
j_call: TRBJ2-1
clone_size: .
d_call: TRBD1
v_call: TRBV7-2

cdr3_aa: CASSATGWSTEAFF
cdr3_nt: TGCGCCAGCAGCGCCACAGGGTGGAGCACTGAAGCTTTCTTT
j_call: TRBJ1-1
clone_size: many
d_call: .
v_call: TRBV5-1

cdr3_aa: CATSDPRSPTGELFF
cdr3_nt: TGTGCCACCAGTGATCCGCGTTCCCCCACCGGGGAGCTGTTTTTT
j_call: TRBJ2-2
clone_size: many
d_call: .
v_call: TRBV24-1

cdr3_aa: CSVADRGGETQYF
cdr3_nt: TGCAGCGTGGCAGACAGGGGTGGGGAGACCCAGTACTTC
j_call: TRBJ2-5
clone_size: many
d_call: TRBD1
v_call: TRBV29-1

cdr3_aa: CASSLMGAAQETQYF
cdr3_nt: TGTGCCAGCAGCTTAATGGGGGCGGCACAAGAGACCCAGTACTTC
j_call: TRBJ2-5
clone_size: .
d_call: .
v_call: TRBV7-3

cdr3_aa: CSARGGDTQYF
cdr3_nt: TGCAGTGCTAGAGGAGGAGATACGCAGTATTTT
j_call: TRBJ2-3
clone_size: many
d_call: .
v_call: TRBV20-1

cdr3_aa: CSASGVKYGYTF
cdr3_nt: TGCAGTGCTAGTGGTGTCAAGTATGGCTACACCTTC
j_call: TRBJ1-2
clone_size: .
d_call: .
v_call: TRBV20-1

cdr3_aa: CASSLWVPASLLETGELFF
cdr3_nt: TGCGCCAGCAGCTTGTGGGTCCCGGCTAGCCTCTTGGAGACCGGGGAGCTGTTTTTT
j_call: TRBJ2-2
clone_size: many
d_call: .
v_call: TRBV5-1

cdr3_aa: CASRTGANTEAFF
cdr3_nt: TGTGCCAGCAGAACGGGGGCGAACACTGAAGCTTTCTTT
j_call: TRBJ1-1
clone_size: few
d_call: .
v_call: TRBV6-5

cdr3_aa: CASSYRRPTDTEAFF
cdr3_nt: TGTGCCAGCAGTTACCGTAGACCAACGGACACTGAAGCTTTCTTT
j_call: TRBJ1-1
clone_size: many
d_call: .
v_call: TRBV6-2/TRBV6-3

cdr3_aa: CASSLDEGLTEAFF
cdr3_nt: TGTGCCAGCAGCTTAGACGAAGGGCTCACTGAAGCTTTCTTT
j_call: TRBJ1-1
clone_size: few
d_call: .
v_call: TRBV7-2

cdr3_aa: CASSGDRGGWTQYF
cdr3_nt: TGTGCCAGCAGCGGGGACAGGGGAGGGTGGACCCAGTACTTC
j_call: TRBJ2-5
clone_size: many
d_call: TRBD1
v_call: TRBV5-5

cdr3_aa: CASSLDTGSSYNSPLHF
cdr3_nt: TGCGCCAGCAGCTTGGATACAGGTAGCTCCTATAATTCACCCCTCCACTTT
j_call: TRBJ1-6
clone_size: .
d_call: .
v_call: TRBV5-1

cdr3_aa: CASSLNPSGRDSTDTQYF
cdr3_nt: TGTGCCAGCAGCTTAAACCCTAGCGGGAGAGACAGCACAGATACGCAGTATTTT
j_call: TRBJ2-3
clone_size: many
d_call: TRBD2
v_call: TRBV7-8

cdr3_aa: CASRRDPYEQYF
cdr3_nt: TGCGCCAGCCGCCGGGATCCTTACGAGCAGTACTTC
j_call: TRBJ2-7
clone_size: .
d_call: .
v_call: TRBV5-1

cdr3_aa: CASSLDRYEQFF
cdr3_nt: TGTGCCAGCAGCTTAGACAGGTATGAGCAGTTCTTC
j_call: TRBJ2-1
clone_size: few
d_call: .
v_call: TRBV7-2

cdr3_aa: CASSLIENKSQQPQHF
cdr3_nt: TGTGCCAGCAGCTTAATTGAGAATAAGTCTCAACAGCCCCAGCATTTT
j_call: TRBJ1-5
clone_size: many
d_call: .
v_call: TRBV7-9

cdr3_aa: CASSQGGQGSYGYTF
cdr3_nt: TGTGCCAGCAGCCAAGGGGGTCAGGGATCTTATGGCTACACCTTC
j_call: TRBJ1-2
clone_size: many
d_call: .
v_call: TRBV3-1

cdr3_aa: CASSLGTSFADTQYF
cdr3_nt: TGTGCCAGCAGTTTAGGGACTAGCTTTGCAGATACGCAGTATTTT
j_call: TRBJ2-3
clone_size: many
d_call: TRBD2
v_call: TRBV12-3/TRBV12-4

cdr3_aa: CASRGAVGTGELFF
cdr3_nt: TGTGCCAGCAGGGGGGCAGTGGGAACCGGGGAGCTGTTTTTT
j_call: TRBJ2-2
clone_size: many
d_call: .
v_call: TRBV2

cdr3_aa: CSASIRGGSGYTF
cdr3_nt: TGCAGTGCTAGCATCCGGGGAGGGAGCGGCTACACCTTC
j_call: TRBJ1-2
clone_size: many
d_call: .
v_call: TRBV20-1

cdr3_aa: CSAANRANTGELFF
cdr3_nt: TGCAGTGCCGCAAACAGGGCGAACACCGGGGAGCTGTTTTTT
j_call: TRBJ2-2
clone_size: many
d_call: .
v_call: TRBV29-1

cdr3_aa: CASSLIRGRYTDTQYF
cdr3_nt: TGCGCCAGCAGCTTGATCAGGGGAAGATACACAGATACGCAGTATTTT
j_call: TRBJ2-3
clone_size: many
d_call: .
v_call: TRBV5-1

cdr3_aa: CASSYTGAGADTQYF
cdr3_nt: TGCGCCAGCAGCTATACAGGGGCGGGGGCAGATACGCAGTATTTT
j_call: TRBJ2-3
clone_size: many
d_call: .
v_call: TRBV5-1

cdr3_aa: CASSEDNDTQYF
cdr3_nt: TGTGCCAGCAGTGAGGACAACGATACGCAGTATTTT
j_call: TRBJ2-3
clone_size: many
d_call: .
v_call: TRBV2

cdr3_aa: CASGGRYPYNEQFF
cdr3_nt: TGTGCCAGCGGCGGGAGGTACCCCTACAATGAGCAGTTCTTC
j_call: TRBJ2-1
clone_size: many
d_call: TRBD2
v_call: TRBV6-6

cdr3_aa: CASSSLPGANVLTF
cdr3_nt: TGTGCCAGCAGCTCCCTGCCTGGGGCCAACGTCCTGACTTTC
j_call: TRBJ2-6
clone_size: many
d_call: .
v_call: TRBV7-3

cdr3_aa: CASSPGQPYEQYF
cdr3_nt: TGTGCCAGCAGTCCGGGACAGCCCTACGAGCAGTACTTC
j_call: TRBJ2-7
clone_size: many
d_call: TRBD1
v_call: TRBV6-5